These T cell receptor beta chains were read from a single sample in a study of blood T cell repertoires in COVID-19. Clones were read by immunoSEQ multiplex PCR, and TCRdb kept only the in-frame ones, dropping some. The sample lists roughly 58,000 clones, approximately 84% seen once, with about a sixth in the top ten. The sample comprised peripheral blood. The receptors were gathered from a man in his 70s with active COVID-19. The CDR3 runs from the conserved cysteine through the conserved F or W.

TRBV5-1	TRBJ2-5	14	CASSSGDLQETQYF
TRBV11-1	TRBJ2-1	15	CASSFGGRAENEQFF
TRBV7-2	TRBJ1-5	14	CASSDTGGGRPQHF
TRBV10-3	TRBJ2-2	14	CAIKADTNTGELFF
TRBV25-1	TRBJ1-3	18	CASTPRDREQESGNTIYF
TRBV18	TRBJ1-1	11	CASSQNTEAFF
TRBV18	TRBJ2-7	16	CASSPPGLAGAYEQYF
TRBV7-6	TRBJ2-7	19	CASSPVGGSIAGLSYEQYF
TRBV3-1/TRBV3-2	TRBJ2-5	16	CASSLPTSGRVETQYF
TRBV4-3	TRBJ1-4	15	CASSWTGTSNEKLFF
TRBV5-6	TRBJ2-1	16	CASSVLTSATYNEQFF
TRBV7-3	TRBJ2-2	15	CASRRGLADTGELFF
TRBV9	TRBJ1-1	13	CASSASTDTEAFF
TRBV5-1	TRBJ1-2	15	CASSLGQGQGNGYTF
TRBV7-8	TRBJ2-1	17	CASSPRPGLASNNEQFF
TRBV18	TRBJ1-4	16	CASSRRPGQGGEKLFF
TRBV21-1	TRBJ1-2	16	CASSKKGDIANYGYTF
TRBV11-2	TRBJ1-1	12	CASSFSGTEAFF
TRBV6-2/TRBV6-3	TRBJ2-3	19	CASSYEVAGGRRTTDTQYF
TRBV6-5	TRBJ2-3	15	CASSWEGQGGDTQYF
TRBV5-1	TRBJ2-3	15	CASSLMGQGSDTQYF
TRBV7-7	TRBJ2-7	19	CASSLGASGRAPPSYEQYF
TRBV2	TRBJ2-5	12	CASSDRDQTQYF
TRBV7-9	TRBJ2-7	14	CASSSTGTAYEQYF
TRBV15	TRBJ2-7	15	CATSRDTKTGYEQYF
TRBV19	TRBJ1-5	15	CASSIVVQPNQPQHF
TRBV24-1	TRBJ2-7	16	CATSVRRTGMSYEQYF
TRBV6-5	TRBJ2-7	13	CASSTPGTRLQYF
TRBV6-5	TRBJ1-3	14	CASSGDSNRNTIYF
TRBV6-2/TRBV6-3	TRBJ2-2	14	CASSWGANTGELFF
TRBV18	TRBJ1-3	15	CASSPPGLSGNTIYF
TRBV18	TRBJ1-1	15	CASSPRGTGNTEAFF